These 2 T cell receptor beta chains were all obtained from the same sample, sequenced in a study of T cells in Graves' hyperthyroidism and ophthalmopathy. Researchers amplified the TCR beta CDR3 regions from RNA transcripts. First-round RT-PCR targeting the TCR CDR3 was performed with the HTBI primer set. TCRdb analysed the multiplex PCR reads with MiXCR anew, one entry per CDR3 protein. The table records 350,000 or so distinct CDR3 sequences, roughly a fifth of them present only once. The sequenced sample consisted of blood. The source of these receptors is a woman in her forties or fifties with Graves' hyperthyroidism.

This clonotype came up many times. V is TRBV12-3 or TRBV12-4 and J is TRBJ1-3; a weak D match, TRBD1 (5 bases). CDR3 length: 19 amino acids. V was clipped by 3 bases and J by 0 bases, with 21 bases between them. CDR3 DNA sequence: TGTGCCAGCAGTTTTTCGACAGTCGTCGTGAATTTCTCTGGAAACACCATATATTTT. Residues: CASSFSTVVVNFSGNTIYF.

This clonotype was observed many times. J is TRBJ1-5 and V is TRBV6-1, with 11 positions matching TRBD1. Germline V gene data show CDR1 as MNHNS and CDR2 as SASEGT. V trimming: 8 bases; J trimming: 9 bases; junction bases outside the gene matches: 6. The CDR3 runs to 13 residues. DNA of the CDR3: TGTGCCAGCGTCTGGACAGGGGGCTGGCCCCAGCATTTT. Amino acids: CASVWTGGWPQHF.